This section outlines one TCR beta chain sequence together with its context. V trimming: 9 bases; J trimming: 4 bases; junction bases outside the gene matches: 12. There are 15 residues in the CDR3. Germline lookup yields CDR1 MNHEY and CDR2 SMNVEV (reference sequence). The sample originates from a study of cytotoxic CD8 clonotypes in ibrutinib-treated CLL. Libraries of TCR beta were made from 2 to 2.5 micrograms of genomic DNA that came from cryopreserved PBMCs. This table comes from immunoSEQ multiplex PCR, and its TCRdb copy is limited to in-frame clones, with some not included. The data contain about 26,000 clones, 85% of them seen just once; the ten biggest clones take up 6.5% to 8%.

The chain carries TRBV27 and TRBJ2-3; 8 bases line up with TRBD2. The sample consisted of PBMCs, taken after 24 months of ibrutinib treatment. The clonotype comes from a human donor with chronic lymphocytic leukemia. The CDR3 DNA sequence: TGTGCCAGTTCAATCGGGACTAGTATGGCAGATACGCAGTATTTT. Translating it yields CASSIGTSMADTQYF.